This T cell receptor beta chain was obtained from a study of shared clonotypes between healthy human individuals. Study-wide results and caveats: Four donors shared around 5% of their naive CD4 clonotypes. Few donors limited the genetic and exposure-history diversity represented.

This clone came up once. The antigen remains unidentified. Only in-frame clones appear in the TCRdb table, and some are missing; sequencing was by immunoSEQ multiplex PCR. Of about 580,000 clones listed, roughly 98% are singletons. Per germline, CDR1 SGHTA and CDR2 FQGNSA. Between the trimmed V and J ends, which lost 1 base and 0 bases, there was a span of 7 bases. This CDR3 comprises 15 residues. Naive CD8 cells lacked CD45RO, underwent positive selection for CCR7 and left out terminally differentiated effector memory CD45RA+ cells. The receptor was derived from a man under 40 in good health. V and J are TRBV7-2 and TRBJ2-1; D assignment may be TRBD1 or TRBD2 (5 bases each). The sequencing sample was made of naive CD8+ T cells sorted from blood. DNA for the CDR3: TGTGCCAGCAGCTTAGGGGACGGCTCCTACAATGAGCAGTTCTTC. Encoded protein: CASSLGDGSYNEQFF.